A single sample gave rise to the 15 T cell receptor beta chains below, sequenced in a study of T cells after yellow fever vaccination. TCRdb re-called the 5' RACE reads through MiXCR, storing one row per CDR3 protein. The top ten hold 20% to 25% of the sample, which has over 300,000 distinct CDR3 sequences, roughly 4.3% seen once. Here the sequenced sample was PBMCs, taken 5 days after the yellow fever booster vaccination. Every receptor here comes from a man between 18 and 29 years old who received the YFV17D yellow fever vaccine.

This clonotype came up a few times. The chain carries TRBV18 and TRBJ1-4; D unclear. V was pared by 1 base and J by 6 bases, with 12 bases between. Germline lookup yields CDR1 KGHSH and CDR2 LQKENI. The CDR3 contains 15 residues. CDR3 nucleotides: TGTGCCAGCTCACCACGTTCGGCAAGCGATGAAAAACTGTTTTTT. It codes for CASSPRSASDEKLFF.

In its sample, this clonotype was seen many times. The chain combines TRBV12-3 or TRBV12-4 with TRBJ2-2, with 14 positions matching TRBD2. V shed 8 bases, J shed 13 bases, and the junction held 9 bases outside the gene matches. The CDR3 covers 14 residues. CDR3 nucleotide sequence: TGTGCCAGCCCTACAGGGACTAGCGGGGGAGGGCTGTTTTTT. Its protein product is CASPTGTSGGGLFF.

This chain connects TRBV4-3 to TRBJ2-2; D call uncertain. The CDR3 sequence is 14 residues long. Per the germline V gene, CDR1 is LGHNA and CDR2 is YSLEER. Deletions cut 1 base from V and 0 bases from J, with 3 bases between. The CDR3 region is CASSQASNTGELFF. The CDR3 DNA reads TGCGCCAGCAGCCAAGCATCGAACACCGGGGAGCTGTTTTTT.

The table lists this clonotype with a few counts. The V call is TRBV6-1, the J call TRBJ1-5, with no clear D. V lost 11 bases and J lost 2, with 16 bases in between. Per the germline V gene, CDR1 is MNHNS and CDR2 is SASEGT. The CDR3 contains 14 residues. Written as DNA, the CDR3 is TGTGCCGCCAGCGTGGGAAGTGGCAATCAGCCCCAGCATTTT. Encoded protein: CAASVGSGNQPQHF.

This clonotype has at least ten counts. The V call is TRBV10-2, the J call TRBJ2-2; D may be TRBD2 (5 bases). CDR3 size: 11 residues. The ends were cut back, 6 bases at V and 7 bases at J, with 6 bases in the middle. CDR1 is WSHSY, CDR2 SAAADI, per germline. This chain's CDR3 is CASREGGELFF. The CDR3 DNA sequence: TGCGCCAGCAGAGAGGGCGGGGAGCTGTTTTTT.

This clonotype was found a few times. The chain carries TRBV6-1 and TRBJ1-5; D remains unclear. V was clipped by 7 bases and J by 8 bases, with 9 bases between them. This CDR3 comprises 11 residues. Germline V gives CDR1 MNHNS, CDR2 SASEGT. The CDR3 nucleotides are TGTGCCAGCACTAACCCCGAGCCCCAGCATTTT. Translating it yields CASTNPEPQHF.

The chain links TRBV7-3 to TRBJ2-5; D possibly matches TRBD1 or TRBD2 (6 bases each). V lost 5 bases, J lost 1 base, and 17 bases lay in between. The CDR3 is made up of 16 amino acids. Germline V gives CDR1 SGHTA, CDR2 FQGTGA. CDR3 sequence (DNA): TGTGCCAGCAGCCAGGGGACTTTAGAAGTCCAAGAGACCCAGTACTTC. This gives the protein CASSQGTLEVQETQYF.

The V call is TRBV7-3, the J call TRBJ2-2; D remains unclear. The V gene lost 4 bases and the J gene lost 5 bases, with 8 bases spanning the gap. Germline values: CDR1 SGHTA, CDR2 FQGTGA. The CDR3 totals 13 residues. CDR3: CASSSGRTGELFF. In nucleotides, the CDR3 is TGTGCCAGCAGCTCAGGACGAACCGGGGAGCTGTTTTTT.

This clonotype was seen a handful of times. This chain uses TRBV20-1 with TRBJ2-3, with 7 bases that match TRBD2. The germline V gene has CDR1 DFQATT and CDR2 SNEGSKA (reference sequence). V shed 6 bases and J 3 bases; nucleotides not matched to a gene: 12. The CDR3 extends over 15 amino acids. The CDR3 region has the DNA TGCAGTGCCCGCGGGGGACTTGGGCGTACAGATACGCAGTATTTT. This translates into CSARGGLGRTDTQYF.

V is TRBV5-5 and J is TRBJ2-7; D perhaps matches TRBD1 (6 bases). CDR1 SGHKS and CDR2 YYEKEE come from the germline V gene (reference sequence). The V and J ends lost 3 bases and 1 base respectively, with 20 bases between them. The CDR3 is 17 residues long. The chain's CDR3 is CASSYGPTGQFSYEQYF. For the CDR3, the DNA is TGTGCCAGCAGCTACGGACCGACAGGACAATTTTCCTACGAGCAGTACTTC.

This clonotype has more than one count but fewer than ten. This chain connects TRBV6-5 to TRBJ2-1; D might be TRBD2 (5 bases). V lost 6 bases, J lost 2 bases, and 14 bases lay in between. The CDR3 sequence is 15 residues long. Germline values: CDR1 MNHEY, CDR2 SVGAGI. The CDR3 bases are TGTGCCAGCAGCATACTAGAGACGACCTACAATGAGCAGTTCTTC. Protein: CASSILETTYNEQFF.

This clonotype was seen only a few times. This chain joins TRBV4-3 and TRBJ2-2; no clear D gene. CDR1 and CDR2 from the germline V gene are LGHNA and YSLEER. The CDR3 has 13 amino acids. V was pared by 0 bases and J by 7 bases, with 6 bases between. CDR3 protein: CASSQEYIGELFF. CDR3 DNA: TGCGCCAGCAGCCAAGAATACATCGGGGAGCTGTTTTTT.

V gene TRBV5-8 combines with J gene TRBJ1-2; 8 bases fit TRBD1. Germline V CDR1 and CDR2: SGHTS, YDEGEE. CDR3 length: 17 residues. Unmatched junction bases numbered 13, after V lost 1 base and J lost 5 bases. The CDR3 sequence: CASSLPAPDQGAYGYTF. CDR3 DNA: TGTGCCAGCAGCTTGCCAGCCCCGGACCAGGGGGCGTATGGCTACACCTTC.

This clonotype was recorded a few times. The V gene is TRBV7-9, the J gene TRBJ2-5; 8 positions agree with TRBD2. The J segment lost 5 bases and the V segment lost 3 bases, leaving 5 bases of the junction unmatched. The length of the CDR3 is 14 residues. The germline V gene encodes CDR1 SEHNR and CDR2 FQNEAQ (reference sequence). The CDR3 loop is CASSFGGARETQYF. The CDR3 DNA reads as TGTGCCAGCAGCTTCGGGGGGGCACGGGAGACCCAGTACTTC.

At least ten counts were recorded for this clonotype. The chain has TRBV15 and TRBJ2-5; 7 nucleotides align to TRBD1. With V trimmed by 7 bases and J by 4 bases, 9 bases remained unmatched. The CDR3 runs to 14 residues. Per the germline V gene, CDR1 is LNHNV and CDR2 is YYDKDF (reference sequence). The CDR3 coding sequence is TGTGCCACCACCGATCGAGGGGGCCGAGAGACCCAGTACTTC. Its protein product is CATTDRGGRETQYF.